This T cell receptor (beta chain) was recovered during a study of T cells in Graves' hyperthyroidism and ophthalmopathy. Overall study results and limits: Clonotypes that were expanded in thyroid above 0.001 mostly appeared in blood too.

A patient was excluded if there was uncontrolled infection, other autoimmune disease, pregnancy or lactation. The TCR beta CDR3 regions underwent amplification using RNA transcripts as the source. HTBI primers drove first-round RT-PCR of the TCR CDR3. Via MiXCR, TCRdb re-called the multiplex PCR reads, giving one row per CDR3 protein. The sample consists of roughly 93,000 distinct CDR3 sequences, roughly 40% of them appearing once. The sample holds many counts of this clonotype. Its antigen is undetermined. Source material: peripheral blood or thyroid tissue (not recorded which). The TCR originated in a woman aged 25 to 39 with Graves' hyperthyroidism.

CDR3 DNA: TGTGCCAGCAGACAGGGCACGAACACCGGGGAGCTGTTTTTT. It codes for CASRQGTNTGELFF. The V and J genes are TRBV2 and TRBJ2-2, with a tentative D call TRBD1 (6 bases). This CDR3 region has 14 residues. Germline V gene sequence: CDR1 SNHLY, CDR2 FYNNEI. The ends were cut back, 6 bases at V and 0 bases at J, with 8 bases in the middle.